One and the same sample provided the 22 T cell receptor beta chains below, sequenced in a study of CXCR3-negative and CXCR3-positive naive CD8 T cells. 5' RACE with UMI labels generated the TRB cDNA libraries. From the 5' RACE reads, TCRdb lists one entry per CDR3 protein and no DNA. The listing contains about 41,000 distinct CDR3 sequences. The sample taken for sequencing was naive CXCR3- CD8+ T cells from blood. Subset here: CD45RO-CCR7+CD27+CD95- naive CD8+ T cells lacking CXCR3 (TNR3-). Every receptor here comes from a human donor in good health. Some clones in this sample may be carry-over from other donors' samples.

Here the CDR3 reads CASSLGQYYGYTF. The chain recombines TRBV27 with TRBJ1-2; TCRdb calls TRBD1, which cannot be checked without DNA. CDR3 length equals 13 residues. Germline V gene data show CDR1 as MNHEY and CDR2 as SMNVEV (reference sequence).

This rearrangement joins TRBV7-8 to TRBJ2-5; there is no DNA to check the TCRdb D call of TRBD1. The germline gives CDR1 SGHVS, CDR2 FQNEAQ. The CDR3 has 11 amino acids. CDR3 sequence reads: CASSPGETQYF.

This chain links TRBV7-9 with TRBJ2-2; TCRdb's assignment of TRBD1 cannot be checked, as there is no DNA. CDR1 SEHNR and CDR2 FQNEAQ come from the germline V gene (reference sequence). The CDR3 covers 15 residues. The CDR3 loop reads CASSSDRLNTGELFF.

The chain combines TRBV18 with TRBJ1-1; the D call from TCRdb, TRBD1, cannot be confirmed without DNA. CDR1 and CDR2 from the germline V gene are KGHSH and LQKENI. The CDR3 loop spans 14 amino acids. CDR3 region: CASRPGTGGTEAFF.

The V call is TRBV25-1, the J call TRBJ2-5; absent DNA, TCRdb's TRBD1 call cannot be checked. Germline CDR1 reads MGHDK; CDR2 reads SYGVNS. This CDR3 contains 13 residues. CDR3 sequence: CASMDLRGETQYF.

The genes are TRBV15 and TRBJ2-1; the TCRdb call, TRBD2, lacks DNA for checking. There are 16 residues in the CDR3. Germline loops: CDR1 LNHNV, CDR2 YYDKDF (reference sequence). The CDR3 protein is CATSSQGLAGPNEQFF.

This clonotype ranks as medium-sized (0.01 to 0.1%) in terms of frequency. This rearrangement joins TRBV25-1 to TRBJ2-3. The CDR3 has 14 residues. Per germline, CDR1 MGHDK and CDR2 SYGVNS. CDR3 loop: CASSESRFTDTQYF.

The CDR3 sequence is CASSQMGDTEAFF. V gene TRBV4-1 combines with J gene TRBJ1-1. The CDR3 loop spans 13 amino acids. Per germline, CDR1 MGHRA and CDR2 YSYEKL.

The genes are TRBV20-1 and TRBJ2-7. Germline-derived CDR1 and CDR2 are DFQATT and SNEGSKA (reference sequence). The CDR3 totals 14 residues. Here the CDR3 reads CSARDQGFSYEQYF.

The CDR3 sequence: CSASGTGVYGYTF. This chain links TRBV29-1 with TRBJ1-2; no DNA is available, so the TRBD1 call from TCRdb remains unchecked. Germline CDR1 reads SQVTM; CDR2 reads ANQGSEA. This CDR3 spans 13 amino acids.

The V gene is TRBV4-1, the J gene TRBJ2-3; no DNA is available, so the TRBD2 call from TCRdb remains unchecked. The germline V gene encodes CDR1 MGHRA and CDR2 YSYEKL. This CDR3 is built from 18 residues. Here the CDR3 reads CASSQNKLTSGSTDTQYF.

The chain links TRBV27 to TRBJ1-1; without DNA, the TCRdb call of TRBD1 cannot be checked. Germline lookup yields CDR1 MNHEY and CDR2 SMNVEV (reference sequence). This CDR3 is built from 14 residues. CDR3 in amino acids: CASSFYRENTEAFF.

The CDR3 protein is CASSLEFRTGAYEQYF. The gene calls are TRBV7-6 and TRBJ2-7; the TCRdb D gene call, TRBD1, has no DNA to confirm it. Germline V CDR1 and CDR2: SGHVS, FNYEAQ. The CDR3 is made up of 16 amino acids.

V and J are TRBV12-3 or TRBV12-4 and TRBJ2-7; TCRdb picks TRBD1, but there is no DNA to check that call. This CDR3 has 14 residues. CDR3 sequence: CASSAPGTGDEQYF.

This rearrangement joins TRBV7-7 to TRBJ2-1; the D gene TCRdb calls, TRBD1, cannot be checked with no DNA. CDR3 length equals 14 residues. CDR1 is SSHAT, CDR2 FNYEAQ, per germline (reference sequence). The CDR3 reads CASSVGQGVDEQFF.

This rearrangement joins TRBV7-6 to TRBJ2-1; TCRdb designates TRBD1, a call that cannot be tested without DNA. Germline V CDR1 and CDR2: SGHVS, FNYEAQ. The CDR3 has 13 residues. The CDR3 loop reads CASSYGGDNEQFF. Supplemented by reference TRBV7-6 and TRBJ2-1, the full variable domain reads GAGVSQSPRYKVTKRGQDVALRCDPISGHVSLYWYRQALGQGPEFLTYFNYEAQQDKSGLPNDRFSAERPEGSISTLTIQRTEQRDSAMYRCASSYGGDNEQFFGPGTRLTVL.

The chain couples TRBV29-1 to TRBJ2-7. Germline V gene lookup returns CDR1 SQVTM and CDR2 ANQGSEA. CDR3 length equals 12 residues. CDR3 region: CSVSSFSYEQYF.

V usage is TRBV5-1 and J usage is TRBJ2-7. Germline lookup yields CDR1 SGHRS and CDR2 YFSETQ. The CDR3 sequence is 13 residues long. The CDR3 sequence is CASSPNPTYEQYF.

Judged by frequency, this clonotype is medium-sized. J is TRBJ2-7 and V is TRBV2; TCRdb selects TRBD2, and the lack of DNA leaves this call unchecked. The CDR3 is 15 residues long. Germline CDR1 SNHLY, CDR2 FYNNEI. This CDR3 reads CASSLMRLEGDEQYF.

The rearrangement uses TRBV2 and TRBJ2-2. The germline CDR1 and CDR2 sequences are SNHLY and FYNNEI. CDR3 length equals 13 residues. The CDR3 is CASLGTHTGELFF.

The genes are TRBV29-1 and TRBJ2-1; TCRdb calls TRBD2, which cannot be checked without DNA. CDR1 is SQVTM and CDR2 is ANQGSEA in the germline V gene. The CDR3 consists of 13 residues. The CDR3: CSVLAGNYNEQFF.

The chain carries TRBV7-9 and TRBJ2-7; the D call from TCRdb, TRBD1, cannot be confirmed without DNA. The CDR3 sequence is 13 residues long. Germline V gene data show CDR1 as SEHNR and CDR2 as FQNEAQ (reference sequence). CDR3 region: CASSYRPGNEQYF.